The 29 T cell receptor beta chains presented below share a single source sample, sequenced in a study of cytomegalovirus exposure and HLA in healthy donors (dated by TCRdb to about 2017). Libraries were made using the immunoSEQ multiplex PCR assay. Imported from immuneACCESS, the table was reduced by TCRdb to in-frame sequences with V and J called. These copies leave out some clones; in studies compared against another copy, an unresolved V gene accounts for under half, and the cause of the remainder is not known. In all, the sample holds around 120,000 clones, and about 87% of those were seen once. In total, the top ten clones hold 1.5% to 2% of the sample. The sequenced sample was PBMCs. The receptors were gathered from a young man in good health and CMV-seronegative.

This chain connects TRBV2 to TRBJ1-2; TRBD1 agrees at 8 bases. The CDR3 runs 15 residues. CDR1 is SNHLY and CDR2 is FYNNEI in the germline V gene. Trimming removed 3 bases from V and 0 bases from J; junction bases left unmatched: 3. CDR3 sequence: CASSDRDRPNYGYTF. The CDR3 nucleotides are TGTGCCAGCAGTGACCGGGACAGGCCTAACTATGGCTACACCTTC.

V is TRBV29-1 and J is TRBJ2-2; TRBD2 is a possible D gene (5 bases). CDR3 length equals 13 residues. The V end was cut by 5 bases, the J end by 5 bases, with 12 bases between. Germline CDR1 is SQVTM and CDR2 is ANQGSEA. The CDR3 sequence is CSVIGSGTGELFF. CDR3 DNA sequence: TGCAGCGTTATAGGGAGTGGGACCGGGGAGCTGTTTTTT.

The rearrangement uses TRBV11-3 and TRBJ2-1, with TRBD2 matching 8 bases. The germline V gene encodes CDR1 SGHNT and CDR2 YENEEA. Unmatched junction bases numbered 22, after V lost 9 bases and J lost 9 bases. The CDR3 contains 17 residues. CDR3 nucleotides: TGTGCCAGAAATCGTGAGGGGGTAGCGGGATACGTTATTGAGCAGTTCTTC. Its protein is CARNREGVAGYVIEQFF.

This clone was recorded only once. The chain recombines TRBV4-3 with TRBJ1-6; a weak D match, TRBD1 (5 bases). The CDR3 is 16 residues long. Trimming shortened V by 4 bases and J by 7 bases, and 17 bases separated the two germline ends. Per germline, CDR1 LGHNA and CDR2 YSLEER. The CDR3 region is CASSPGESVGNSPLHF. The CDR3 DNA reads TGCGCCAGCAGCCCGGGGGAGAGCGTCGGCAATTCACCCCTCCACTTT.

The V call is TRBV2, the J call TRBJ2-5; D is uncertain. There are 11 residues in the CDR3. V gave up 8 bases and J gave up 5 bases, with 9 bases separating them. CDR1 is SNHLY, CDR2 FYNNEI, per germline. CDR3 in amino acids: CASRFGETQYF. The CDR3 region has the DNA TGTGCCAGCCGGTTCGGTGAGACCCAGTACTTC. Full variable domain (missing parts from reference TRBV2 and TRBJ2-5): EPEVTQTPSHQVTQMGQEVILRCVPISNHLYFYWYRQILGQKVEFLVSFYNNEISEKSEIFDDQFSVERPDGSNFTLKIRSTKLEDSAMYFCASRFGETQYFGPGTRLLVL.

This chain joins TRBV6-5 and TRBJ1-4; D uncertain. V was clipped by 3 bases and J by 5 bases, with 7 bases between them. CDR3 length equals 13 residues. Germline lookup yields CDR1 MNHEY and CDR2 SVGAGI. The CDR3 sequence is CASSYIENEKLFF. The CDR3 nucleotides read TGTGCCAGCAGTTATATTGAGAATGAAAAACTGTTTTTT.

This sequence joins TRBV9 and TRBJ2-2; 11 positions agree with TRBD2. V shed 4 bases and J 6 bases; nucleotides not matched to a gene: 11. CDR3 length: 17 amino acids. CDR1 and CDR2 from the germline V gene are SGDLS and YYNGEE. The CDR3 protein is CASSPTTSGNGAGELFF. The CDR3 coding sequence is TGTGCCAGCAGCCCAACGACTAGCGGGAATGGGGCCGGGGAGCTGTTTTTT.

This clone was picked up a small number of times. The genes are TRBV4-1 and TRBJ1-2; weak D call: TRBD1 (6 bases). This CDR3 is built from 14 residues. The V end lost 1 base, the J end lost 3 bases, and 9 bases lay between the germline ends. Germline V lookup: CDR1 MGHRA, CDR2 YSYEKL. The CDR3 spells CASSQGTDHYGYTF. CDR3 coding DNA: TGCGCCAGCAGCCAAGGGACAGACCACTATGGCTACACCTTC.

CDR3 amino acids: CASSLGLLGQRGEQETQYF. DNA of the CDR3: TGCGCCAGCAGCTTGGGGTTGCTGGGCCAGCGGGGGGAACAAGAGACCCAGTACTTC. V gene TRBV5-1 combines with J gene TRBJ2-5, with 9 bases aligning to TRBD2. The V and J ends lost 0 bases and 2 bases, in that order; junction bases with no gene match: 14. The length of the CDR3 is 19 residues. The germline gives CDR1 SGHRS, CDR2 YFSETQ.

The chain carries TRBV5-6 and TRBJ1-6, with D possibly TRBD1 on 5 matching bases. There are 15 residues in the CDR3. V was shortened by 5 bases and J by 6 bases, with 15 bases between the two germline ends. Looked up from germline, CDR1 is SGHDT and CDR2 is YYEEEE. The CDR3 region is CASRSRTPLNSPLHF. CDR3 sequence (DNA): TGTGCCAGCAGAAGCAGGACACCGCTTAATTCACCCCTCCACTTT.

The chain recombines TRBV18 with TRBJ2-5, with 8 bases matching TRBD1. This CDR3 spans 14 amino acids. With V trimmed by 2 bases and J by 3 bases, 2 bases remained unmatched. From germline, CDR1 is KGHSH and CDR2 LQKENI. In DNA form, the CDR3 reads TGTGCCAGCTCACCAAGGACAGGGAAAGAGACCCAGTACTTC. Protein sequence: CASSPRTGKETQYF.

The chain has TRBV9 and TRBJ2-1; D might be TRBD1 (6 bases). V lost 3 bases and J lost 8, with 12 bases in between. The CDR3 spans 13 residues. Germline CDR1 is SGDLS and CDR2 is YYNGEE. In DNA form, the CDR3 reads TGTGCCAGCAGCGCCACAGGGCCGGATGAGCAGTTCTTC. Translated, it gives CASSATGPDEQFF. Variable domain in full (rest from reference TRBV9 and TRBJ2-1): DSGVTQTPKHLITATGQRVTLRCSPRSGDLSVYWYQQSLDQGLQFLIQYYNGEERAKGNILERFSAQQFPDLHSELNLSSLELGDSALYFCASSATGPDEQFFGPGTRLTVL.

The chain carries TRBV5-1 and TRBJ2-7, with 7 bases matching TRBD1. Germline V CDR1 and CDR2: SGHRS, YFSETQ. With V trimmed by 2 bases and J by 2 bases, 10 bases remained unmatched. CDR3 length equals 16 residues. CDR3 DNA sequence: TGCGCCAGCAGCTTCTCGGGCTGGGACAGACCCTACGAGCAGTACTTC. Protein: CASSFSGWDRPYEQYF.

The gene calls are TRBV28 and TRBJ1-4; 8 bases are a match to TRBD1. The CDR3 extends over 14 amino acids. The V segment lost 9 bases and the J segment 7 bases; nucleotides outside the gene matches: 10. Germline V gene sequence: CDR1 MDHEN, CDR2 SYDVKM. CDR3 in amino acids: CASQKDRAAEKLFF. Written as DNA, the CDR3 is TGTGCCAGTCAAAAGGACAGGGCAGCTGAAAAACTGTTTTTT.

The sample holds one count of this clone. The gene calls are TRBV6-4 and TRBJ2-1; D is undetermined. Germline values: CDR1 MRHNA, CDR2 SNTAGT. The V gene lost 2 bases and the J gene lost 8 bases, with 16 bases spanning the gap. The CDR3 loop spans 15 amino acids. CDR3 residues: CASSDGGSKEDEQFF. The CDR3 coding sequence is TGTGCCAGCAGTGACGGCGGCAGTAAGGAAGATGAGCAGTTCTTC.

This chain joins TRBV28 and TRBJ1-1, with TRBD1 matching 8 bases. Germline CDR1 is MDHEN and CDR2 is SYDVKM. V gave up 8 bases and J gave up 1 base; unmatched junction bases: 0. The CDR3 length is 12 residues. CDR3 sequence reads: CASGTGNTEAFF. In DNA, the CDR3 is TGTGCCAGCGGGACAGGGAACACTGAAGCTTTCTTT. Complete variable domain (other parts from reference TRBV28 and TRBJ1-1): DVKVTQSSRYLVKRTGEKVFLECVQDMDHENMFWYRQDPGLGLRLIYFSYDVKMKEKGDIPEGYSVSREKKERFSLILESASTNQTSMYLCASGTGNTEAFFGQGTRLTVV.

The rearrangement joins TRBV11-3 to TRBJ2-7, with D maybe TRBD1 (5 bases). Between the trimmed V and J ends, which lost 6 bases and 6 bases, there was a span of 24 bases. Looked up from germline, CDR1 is SGHNT and CDR2 is YENEEA. This CDR3 is built from 16 residues. In DNA, the CDR3 is TGTGCCAGCAGACAGAACAGGTTGTATAATGCAGGCGAGCAGTACTTC. Translating gives CASRQNRLYNAGEQYF. Full variable domain (remainder filled in from reference TRBV11-3 and TRBJ2-7): EAGVVQSPRYKIIEKKQPVAFWCNPISGHNTLYWYLQNLGQGPELLIRYENEEAVDDSQLPKDRFSAERLKGVDSTLKIQPAELGDSAVYLCASRQNRLYNAGEQYFGPGTRLTVT.

The chain couples TRBV28 to TRBJ1-6; the D gene is possibly TRBD1 (6 bases). Looked up from germline, CDR1 is MDHEN and CDR2 is SYDVKM. Between the trimmed V and J ends, which lost 4 bases and 8 bases, there was a span of 21 bases. The CDR3 loop spans 17 amino acids. CDR3 sequence: CASSYSENRVWDSPLHF. The CDR3 DNA follows: TGTGCCAGCAGTTACTCTGAGAACAGGGTATGGGATTCACCCCTCCACTTT.

The chain joins TRBV19 to TRBJ2-7; D is uncertain. Trimming stripped 8 bases from V and 3 bases from J, with 11 bases between. Germline CDR1 LNHDA, CDR2 SQIVND (reference sequence). This CDR3 spans 12 amino acids. The CDR3 coding sequence is TGTGCCAGTGATGAGGCTTTCTACGAGCAGTACTTC. Translated, it gives CASDEAFYEQYF.

This rearrangement joins TRBV6-5 to TRBJ2-7, with D tentatively TRBD2 (6 bases). The germline CDR1 and CDR2 sequences are MNHEY and SVGAGI. CDR3 length: 16 amino acids. V was shortened by 1 base and J by 0 bases, with 13 bases between the two germline ends. CDR3 nucleotides: TGTGCCAGCAGTTACTTTGGCGGGGAGAGCTCCTACGAGCAGTACTTC. It translates to CASSYFGGESSYEQYF.

This chain joins TRBV27 and TRBJ2-2; 8 bases align to TRBD2. Germline-derived CDR1 and CDR2 are MNHEY and SMNVEV (reference sequence). V lost 1 base to trimming and J lost 7 bases; unmatched junction nucleotides: 14. CDR3 length equals 18 residues. Here the CDR3 DNA reads TGTGCCAGCAGTTTATGGGGGGTCTCCAGCGGGAGTGGCGGGGAGCTGTTTTTT. Residues: CASSLWGVSSGSGGELFF.

The rearrangement links TRBV27 to TRBJ2-6, with D maybe TRBD2 (7 bases). The CDR3 runs 17 residues. Trimming shortened V by 5 bases and J by 4 bases, and 18 bases separated the two germline ends. Germline V gene lookup returns CDR1 MNHEY and CDR2 SMNVEV (reference sequence). The CDR3 spells CASSPLGGASGANVLTF. In nucleotides, the CDR3 is TGTGCCAGCAGTCCACTGGGGGGGGCAAGCGGGGCCAACGTCCTGACTTTC.

The rearrangement joins TRBV5-1 to TRBJ2-7; the D gene is possibly TRBD2 (6 bases). V gave up 0 bases and J gave up 5 bases, with 15 bases separating them. Per germline, CDR1 SGHRS and CDR2 YFSETQ. The length of the CDR3 is 15 residues. CDR3 nucleotide sequence: TGCGCCAGCAGCTTGGCCCCCGGGACTTTCGACGAGCAGTACTTC. It translates to CASSLAPGTFDEQYF.

The chain recombines TRBV19 with TRBJ2-7, with D possibly matching TRBD2 (6 bases). V was clipped by 6 bases and J by 1 base, with 19 bases between them. Germline CDR1 and CDR2: LNHDA and SQIVND (reference sequence). The CDR3 consists of 16 residues. The CDR3 region is CASSPRGAGRSYEQYF. The CDR3 DNA follows: TGTGCCAGTAGCCCCCGCGGGGCGGGGCGTTCCTACGAGCAGTACTTC. Full variable domain (outside the CDR3, taken from reference TRBV19 and TRBJ2-7): DGGITQSPKYLFRKEGQNVTLSCEQNLNHDAMYWYRQDPGQGLRLIYYSQIVNDFQKGDIAEGYSVSREKKESFPLTVTSAQKNPTAFYLCASSPRGAGRSYEQYFGPGTRLTVT.

This clone appeared a few times. In DNA, the CDR3 is TGTGCCAGCAGCTTAGACTTGGACAGCCGAGTCTACGAGCAGTACTTC. This encodes CASSLDLDSRVYEQYF. The chain employs TRBV11-2 and TRBJ2-7; TRBD1 might be the D (6 bases). There are 16 residues in the CDR3. Germline V gives CDR1 SGHAT, CDR2 FQNNGV. V gave up 0 bases and J gave up 3 bases, with 15 bases separating them.

The J gene is TRBJ2-3, the V gene TRBV6-5; perhaps TRBD2 as D (6 bases). Germline assignment: CDR1 MNHEY and CDR2 SVGAGI. Trimming pared 6 bases from V and 0 bases from J, leaving 10 bases between. The CDR3 is 14 amino acids. CDR3 DNA: TGTGCCAGCAGACCAAGCGGGAGCACAGATACGCAGTATTTT. Its translation is CASRPSGSTDTQYF.

V usage is TRBV5-1 and J usage is TRBJ1-5; D is possibly TRBD1 (5 bases). The germline V gene encodes CDR1 SGHRS and CDR2 YFSETQ. The CDR3 is 15 amino acids. The germline V and J ends were trimmed by 4 bases and 3 bases, with 14 bases remaining between them. The CDR3 is CASSAMGGYNQPQHF. As DNA, the CDR3 is TGCGCCAGCAGCGCAATGGGGGGGTACAATCAGCCCCAGCATTTT.

This clone was seen a handful of times. The rearrangement joins TRBV6-1 to TRBJ2-6; no reliable D call. Germline loops: CDR1 MNHNS, CDR2 SASEGT. CDR3 size: 16 residues. The ends were cut back, 0 bases at V and 0 bases at J, with 6 bases in the middle. The CDR3 DNA sequence: TGTGCCAGCAGTGAAGCACCCGGCTCTGGGGCCAACGTCCTGACTTTC. As protein: CASSEAPGSGANVLTF.

The rearrangement uses TRBV5-1 and TRBJ2-7; 11 bases are shared with TRBD2. The V and J ends lost 2 bases and 6 bases, in that order; junction bases with no gene match: 7. Germline-derived CDR1 and CDR2 are SGHRS and YFSETQ. The CDR3 runs to 15 residues. The DNA of the CDR3 is TGCGCCAGCAGCTTTCGGGTCCTAGCGGGAGGCGAGCAGTACTTC. It specifies CASSFRVLAGGEQYF.